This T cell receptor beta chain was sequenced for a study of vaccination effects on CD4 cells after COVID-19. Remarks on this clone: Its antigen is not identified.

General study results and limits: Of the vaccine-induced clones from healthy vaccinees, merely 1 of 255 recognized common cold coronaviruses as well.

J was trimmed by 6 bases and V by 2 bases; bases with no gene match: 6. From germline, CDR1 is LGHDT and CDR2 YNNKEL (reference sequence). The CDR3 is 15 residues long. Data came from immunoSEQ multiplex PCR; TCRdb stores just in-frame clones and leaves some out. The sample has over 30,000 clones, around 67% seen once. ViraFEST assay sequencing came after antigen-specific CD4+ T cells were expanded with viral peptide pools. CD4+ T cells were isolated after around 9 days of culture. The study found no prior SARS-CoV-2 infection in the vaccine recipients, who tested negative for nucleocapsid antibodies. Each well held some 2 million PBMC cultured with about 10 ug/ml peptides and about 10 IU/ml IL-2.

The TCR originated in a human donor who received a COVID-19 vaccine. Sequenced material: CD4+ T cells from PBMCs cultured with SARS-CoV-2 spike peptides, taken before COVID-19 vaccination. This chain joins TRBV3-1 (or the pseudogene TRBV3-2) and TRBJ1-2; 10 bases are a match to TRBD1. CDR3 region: CASSQTGTGVHGYTF. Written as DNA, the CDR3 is TGTGCCAGCAGCCAAACCGGGACAGGGGTGCATGGCTACACCTTC.